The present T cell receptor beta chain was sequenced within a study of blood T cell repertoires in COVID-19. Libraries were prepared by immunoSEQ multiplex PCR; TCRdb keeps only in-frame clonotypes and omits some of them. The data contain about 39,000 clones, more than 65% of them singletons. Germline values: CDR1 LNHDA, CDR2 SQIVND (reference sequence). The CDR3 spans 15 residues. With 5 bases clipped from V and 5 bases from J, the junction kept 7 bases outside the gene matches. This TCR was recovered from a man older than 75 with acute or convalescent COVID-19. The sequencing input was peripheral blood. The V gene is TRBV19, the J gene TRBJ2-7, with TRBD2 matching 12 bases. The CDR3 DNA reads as TGTGCCAGTAGTCATCCGGGACTAGCGGGCCACGAGCAGTACTTC. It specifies CASSHPGLAGHEQYF.